The clone carrying this TCR beta chain was recorded at least ten times. The sample originates from a study of neurological immune-mediated disorders. Study-level information: A relapsing-remitting course was seen in about 90% of the 34 multiple sclerosis patients and a secondary progressive course in 3.

TCRdb redid the calling of the 5' RACE reads with MiXCR, one entry per CDR3 protein. The repertoire consists of roughly 70,000 distinct CDR3 sequences, with roughly 4.4% occurring once and the leading ten covering roughly 2%. There are 15 residues in the CDR3. V lost 3 bases, J lost 3 bases, and 15 bases lay in between. The germline V gene has CDR1 SGDLS and CDR2 YYNGEE. This TCR was recovered from a woman between 70 and 85 years old with multiple sclerosis. The J gene is TRBJ1-1, the V gene TRBV9; D is perhaps TRBD1 (6 bases). Sequenced sample: PBMCs. The DNA for the CDR3 is TGTGCCAGCAGCGCGTATTCGGACAGTTACACTGAAGCTTTCTTT. It is translated as CASSAYSDSYTEAFF.